What follows are 10 T cell receptor beta chains derived from one specimen sequenced in a study of T cell responses to AZD1222 COVID-19 vaccine. Here immunoSEQ multiplex PCR was the method, and the copy in TCRdb shows in-frame clones only, minus some. The sample carries 70,000 to 75,000 clones, around nine tenths recorded once. The sample was peripheral blood, taken 28 days after the second AZD1222 dose. These receptors were collected from an adult who received the AZD1222 COVID-19 vaccine.

This chain uses TRBV11-2 with TRBJ1-3; no clear D. Trimming removed 5 bases from V and 0 bases from J, with 11 bases in between. Germline V gives CDR1 SGHAT, CDR2 FQNNGV. There are 15 residues in the CDR3. The CDR3 sequence is CASSQRGSSGNTIYF. The CDR3 DNA reads TGTGCCAGCAGCCAAAGAGGCAGCTCTGGAAACACCATATATTTT.

The chain couples TRBV9 to TRBJ1-2, with 8 bases lining up with TRBD1. With 2 bases clipped from V and 4 bases from J, the junction kept 7 bases outside the gene matches. The CDR3 is made up of 15 amino acids. Germline CDR1 reads SGDLS; CDR2 reads YYNGEE. Here the CDR3 DNA reads TGTGCCAGCAGCGTCCAGGGGGCAAGTAGCTATGGCTACACCTTC. Encoded protein: CASSVQGASSYGYTF.

This chain connects TRBV12-5 to TRBJ2-1; D may be TRBD1 (5 bases). Germline V gene lookup returns CDR1 LGHNT and CDR2 FRNRAP. The length of the CDR3 is 18 residues. V dropped 1 base and J dropped 7 bases, with 23 bases sitting between them. The CDR3, as DNA: TGTGCTAGTGGTTTGGGCCTAAAGCAGGGATCTTTGGCGAATGAGCAGTTCTTC. Amino acids: CASGLGLKQGSLANEQFF.

V is TRBV19 and J is TRBJ2-5; TRBD1 matches at 8 bases. The CDR3 is made up of 14 amino acids. Germline V gives CDR1 LNHDA, CDR2 SQIVND (reference sequence). With 5 bases clipped from V and 4 bases from J, the junction kept 6 bases outside the gene matches. CDR3 nucleotides: TGTGCCAGTAGTTCGACAGGGGATGGAGAGACCCAGTACTTC. Protein sequence: CASSSTGDGETQYF.

This clone has just a few counts. The V call is TRBV10-3, the J call TRBJ2-7; tentatively, D is TRBD1 or TRBD2 (6 bases each). This CDR3 region has 16 residues. Germline CDR1 and CDR2: ENHRY and SYGVKD. The germline V and J ends were trimmed by 2 bases and 4 bases, with 18 bases remaining between them. In DNA form, the CDR3 reads TGTGCCATCAGTGAGCCAAGCGGAGGGGGACAATACGAGCAGTACTTC. Its translation: CAISEPSGGGQYEQYF.

This clone occurred once. V gene TRBV29-1 combines with J gene TRBJ2-3; 7 bases fit TRBD1. This CDR3 region has 14 residues. The trim removed 2 bases at V and 3 bases at J, leaving 5 bases unmatched. Germline V lookup: CDR1 SQVTM, CDR2 ANQGSEA. DNA of the CDR3: TGCAGCGTTGAAAGACAGGGCCAAACAGATACGCAGTATTTT. Protein sequence: CSVERQGQTDTQYF.

The chain recombines TRBV2 with TRBJ1-5; a weak D match, TRBD1 (6 bases). This CDR3 region has 13 residues. CDR1 SNHLY and CDR2 FYNNEI come from the germline V gene. Trimming shortened V by 6 bases and J by 6 bases, and 12 bases separated the two germline ends. In DNA, the CDR3 is TGTGCCAGCAGGTGGACAGAGAGTCAGCCCCAGCATTTT. Its translation is CASRWTESQPQHF.

The chain's CDR3 is CASSPQHSGNTIYF. The CDR3 DNA reads as TGTGCCAGCAGTCCACAGCATTCTGGAAACACCATATATTTT. V usage is TRBV27 and J usage is TRBJ1-3; D unclear. The CDR3 contains 14 residues. Germline CDR1 is MNHEY and CDR2 is SMNVEV (reference sequence). Trimming cost V 5 bases and J 1 base, with 9 bases left between them.

J is TRBJ2-3 and V is TRBV7-2; D might be TRBD2 (5 bases). With 1 base removed from V and 6 bases from J, the gap between germline ends came to 8 bases. The germline gives CDR1 SGHTA, CDR2 FQGNSA. The CDR3 is 13 residues long. The CDR3 region has the DNA TGTGCCAGCAGCTTAGTCACTAGGGATACGCAGTATTTT. It translates to CASSLVTRDTQYF.

The chain recombines TRBV6-5 with TRBJ2-2; D gene unclear. Germline V gene data show CDR1 as MNHEY and CDR2 as SVGAGI. Trimming took off 5 bases at V and 9 bases at J, with 16 bases between the two ends. There are 14 residues in the CDR3. CDR3 DNA: TGTGCCAGCAGTCGGGCTCAACTCGTCCGGGAGCTGTTTTTT. Translation gives CASSRAQLVRELFF.